This T cell receptor (beta chain) is from a study of cytomegalovirus exposure and HLA in healthy donors. Study information: From HLA-typed donors, an early data release held roughly 80 million unique TCRs.

The CDR3 is made up of 14 amino acids. The V gene's germline CDR1 is LNHDA and CDR2 SQIVND (reference sequence). The V and J ends lost 5 bases and 2 bases, in that order; junction bases with no gene match: 4. Study-wide findings and caveats: Among immune exposure information, only CMV serostatus was available. The authors enumerated some 170 TCR beta chains as linked to cytomegalovirus.

Both 60 Vbeta primers and 13 Jbeta primers went into the PCR. Here immunoSEQ multiplex PCR was the method, and the copy in TCRdb shows in-frame clones only, minus some. The data hold 100,000 to 150,000 clones, with about four fifths observed a single time. Donors were nominally healthy when sampled, though unrecorded immune exposures were likely. Concerning this clone itself: The antigen is not known.

This rearrangement joins TRBV19 to TRBJ2-7, with 9 bases lining up with TRBD1. The sample comprised PBMCs. The TCR sequence derives from a man in his forties or fifties in good health and CMV-seronegative. The CDR3 is CASSPGQGPYEQYF. The CDR3 bases are TGTGCCAGTAGTCCGGGACAGGGACCCTACGAGCAGTACTTC.